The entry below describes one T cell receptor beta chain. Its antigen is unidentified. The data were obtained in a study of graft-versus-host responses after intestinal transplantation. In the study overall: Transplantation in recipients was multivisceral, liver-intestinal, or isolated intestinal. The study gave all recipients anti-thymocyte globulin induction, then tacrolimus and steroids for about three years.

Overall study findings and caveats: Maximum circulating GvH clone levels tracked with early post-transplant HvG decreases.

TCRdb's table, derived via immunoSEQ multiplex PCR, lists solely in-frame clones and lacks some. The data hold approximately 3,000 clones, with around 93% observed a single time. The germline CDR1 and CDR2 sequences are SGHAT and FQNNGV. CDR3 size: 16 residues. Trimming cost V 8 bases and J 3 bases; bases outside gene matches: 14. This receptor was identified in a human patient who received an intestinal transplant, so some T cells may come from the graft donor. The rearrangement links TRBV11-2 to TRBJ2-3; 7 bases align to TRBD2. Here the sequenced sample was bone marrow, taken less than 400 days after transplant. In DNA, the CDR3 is TGTGCCAGCGCCACCCGGGGGGAGGGCCTAACAGATACGCAGTATTTT. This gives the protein CASATRGEGLTDTQYF.